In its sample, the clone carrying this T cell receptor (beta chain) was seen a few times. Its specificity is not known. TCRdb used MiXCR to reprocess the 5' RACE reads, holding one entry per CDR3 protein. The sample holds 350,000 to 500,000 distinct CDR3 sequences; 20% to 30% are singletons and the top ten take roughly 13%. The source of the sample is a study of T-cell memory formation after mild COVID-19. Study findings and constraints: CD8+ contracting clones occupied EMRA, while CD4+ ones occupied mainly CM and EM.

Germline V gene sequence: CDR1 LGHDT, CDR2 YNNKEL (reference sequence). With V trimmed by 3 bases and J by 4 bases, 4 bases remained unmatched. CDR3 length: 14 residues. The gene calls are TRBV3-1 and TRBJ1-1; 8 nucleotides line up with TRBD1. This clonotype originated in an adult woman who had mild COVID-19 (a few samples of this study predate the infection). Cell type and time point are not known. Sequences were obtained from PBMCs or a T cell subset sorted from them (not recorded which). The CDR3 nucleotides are TGTGCCAGCAGCCAGGGCACAGGGGGCACTGAAGCTTTCTTT. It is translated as CASSQGTGGTEAFF.